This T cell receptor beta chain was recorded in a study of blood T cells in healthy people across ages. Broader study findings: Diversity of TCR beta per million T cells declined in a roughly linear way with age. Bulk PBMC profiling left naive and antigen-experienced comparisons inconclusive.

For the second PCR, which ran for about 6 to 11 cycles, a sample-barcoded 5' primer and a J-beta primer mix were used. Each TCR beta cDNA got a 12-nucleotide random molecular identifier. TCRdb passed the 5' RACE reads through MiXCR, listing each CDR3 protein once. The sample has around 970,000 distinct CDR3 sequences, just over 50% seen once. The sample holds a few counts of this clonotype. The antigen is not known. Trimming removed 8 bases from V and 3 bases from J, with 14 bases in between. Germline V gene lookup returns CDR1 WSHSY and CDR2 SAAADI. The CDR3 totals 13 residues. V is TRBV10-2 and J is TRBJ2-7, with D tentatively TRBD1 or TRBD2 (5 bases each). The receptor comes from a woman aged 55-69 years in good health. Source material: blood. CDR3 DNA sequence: TGCGCCAGCGGGGGACCAGAGCGCTACGAGCAGTACTTC. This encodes CASGGPERYEQYF.